The 20 T cell receptor beta chains below all came from one sample that was sequenced in a study of tumor-infiltrating lymphocytes in primary liver carcinoma. Starting material for RNA and DNA co-extraction consisted of roughly 20-34 mg of unsorted bulk tissue. Making TCR beta cDNA involved 400 to 600 ng total RNA and a constant-region primer. Three nested multiplex PCR rounds, a slightly modified ARM-PCR, produced the libraries for TCR beta. Use of TRBV1-TRBV30 forward primers with a C-beta reverse primer characterized the first two PCR rounds, which lasted approximately 11 cycles each. TCRdb reprocessed the multiplex PCR reads with MiXCR, giving one entry per CDR3 protein. The sample consists of 45,000 to 55,000 distinct CDR3 sequences, 60% to 85% of them appearing once. Sample: liver tumor tissue from sampling region 5. Subset denoted: tumor region T5, tumor centre. These receptors all stem from a man aged 40-49 years with primary liver carcinoma and hepatitis B virus infection.

Turning to this clonotype: The junction does not match germline at one end; this may be a read error. V is TRBV7-9 and J is TRBJ2-3; 8 positions match TRBD2. The CDR3 loop spans 15 amino acids. Germline V gene sequence: CDR1 SEHNR, CDR2 FQNEAQ (reference sequence). CDR3: CTSSFREGYADTQYF. The CDR3 DNA follows: TGTACCAGCAGCTTCCGGGAGGGGTACGCAGATACGCAGTATTTT.

Regarding this clonotype: Likely a read error: the CDR3 ends without its conserved phenylalanine or tryptophan. This chain links TRBV6-6 with TRBJ2-1, with D unresolved. The CDR3 sequence is 13 residues long. Per the germline V gene, CDR1 is MNHNY and CDR2 is SVGAGI (reference sequence). Trimming took 6 bases from V and 8 from J, leaving 14 bases between them. CDR3 loop: CASSRTEYYEQFY. The CDR3 bases are TGTGCCAGCAGCCGGACGGAGTACTATGAGCAGTTCTAC.

Note on this clonotype: This may arise from a read error, as a much more abundant clone is one base away. The chain recombines TRBV7-8 with TRBJ2-3; TRBD2 agrees at 10 bases. The germline gives CDR1 SGHVS, CDR2 FQNEAQ. With 4 bases clipped from V and 3 bases from J, the junction kept 19 bases outside the gene matches. The CDR3 is 20 amino acids. CDR3 protein: CASSSGLARRISEGTDTQYF. The CDR3 region has the DNA TGTGCCAGCAGCTCGGGACTAGCGAGACGGATCTCCGAGGGGACAGATACGCAGTATTTT.

As for this clonotype: Mismatch with germline at one junction end may stem from a read error. The V call is TRBV12-3 or TRBV12-4, the J call TRBJ1-2; 8 nucleotides align to TRBD1. The CDR3 loop spans 16 amino acids. CDR3 nucleotides: TGTGCAAGCAGTACCCCCCACGGACAGGGCTACTATGGTTACACCTTC. Translated, it gives CASSTPHGQGYYGYTF.

With regard to this clonotype: An end of the junction does not agree with germline; a read error may underlie this. This chain connects TRBV5-4 to TRBJ1-5, with D perhaps matching TRBD1 (5 bases). This CDR3 is 15 amino acids long. CDR1 is SGHNT and CDR2 is YYREEE in the germline V gene (reference sequence). CDR3 sequence: CASSLGERSNHPQHF. The CDR3 DNA is TGTGCCAGCAGCTTAGGGGAAAGAAGCAATCATCCCCAGCATTTT.

The chain has TRBV20-1 and TRBJ2-1; unclear D gene. The CDR3 covers 14 residues. Germline CDR1 reads DFQATT; CDR2 reads SNEGSKA (reference sequence). The V and J ends lost 7 bases and 4 bases respectively, with 17 bases between them. The CDR3 DNA is TGCAGTGTCCCCCCCCGAAGCCCTTACAATGAGCAGTTCTTC. Amino acids: CSVPPRSPYNEQFF.

This clonotype ranks as medium-sized. The V and J genes are TRBV6-5 and TRBJ2-5; 11 bases line up with TRBD2. CDR3 size: 15 residues. Germline-derived CDR1 and CDR2 are MNHEY and SVGAGI. V lost 6 bases and J lost 1; bases outside the gene matches: 4. In DNA form, the CDR3 reads TGTGCCAGCAGATCGACTAGCGGGGTCCAAGAGACCCAGTACTTC. Its protein product is CASRSTSGVQETQYF.

This clonotype was found many times. The chain has TRBV6-2 or TRBV6-3 and TRBJ2-6; 8 positions match TRBD1. Germline V gene lookup returns CDR1 MNHEY and CDR2 SVGEGT. J was trimmed by 2 bases and V by 6 bases; bases with no gene match: 6. The CDR3 has 16 residues. The CDR3 spells CASSLGQGTGANVLTF. DNA of the CDR3: TGTGCCAGCAGCCTCGGACAGGGTACTGGGGCCAACGTCCTGACTTTC.

This clonotype was found a few times. The chain carries TRBV6-4 and TRBJ2-3; D uncertain. CDR1 is MRHNA and CDR2 is SNTAGT in the germline V gene. CDR3 length: 15 amino acids. The V end was cut by 6 bases, the J end by 0 bases, with 13 bases between. CDR3: CASSLRETSTDTQYF. The CDR3 DNA reads TGTGCCAGCAGCCTACGAGAAACTAGCACAGATACGCAGTATTTT.

In regard to this clonotype: Since the CDR3 does not end with the conserved phenylalanine or tryptophan, this likely comes from a read error. This chain links TRBV14 with TRBJ2-1; no clear D gene. The CDR3 is made up of 13 amino acids. Germline V gene sequence: CDR1 SGHDN, CDR2 FVKESK. The CDR3 nucleotides read TGTGCCATCAGCCCGGACGTGGCCGGTGAGCAGTTCCTC. Translated: CAISPDVAGEQFL.

The J gene is TRBJ2-7, the V gene TRBV19; the match to TRBD1 covers 12 bases. Germline V gives CDR1 LNHDA, CDR2 SQIVND (reference sequence). The CDR3 loop spans 18 amino acids. V was pared by 8 bases and J by 2 bases, with 16 bases of the junction left unmatched. CDR3 in DNA: TGTGCCAGTGCGATTTACCTCAACCGGGACAGGGGGCCCTACGAGCAGTACTTC. This encodes CASAIYLNRDRGPYEQYF.

A remark on this clonotype: The junction and the germline gene differ at one end; a read error may be behind it. This sequence joins TRBV6-2 or TRBV6-3 and TRBJ2-6, with D tentatively TRBD1 (5 bases). From germline, CDR1 is MNHEY and CDR2 SVGEGT. The CDR3 is 18 residues long. The CDR3 loop reads CVSSGWVDPDSGANVLSF. The CDR3, as DNA: TGTGTCAGCAGTGGGTGGGTCGACCCTGACTCTGGGGCCAACGTCCTGTCTTTC.

In regard to this clonotype: A read error may account for a junction end that differs from germline. The V call is TRBV11-2, the J call TRBJ1-1; D is perhaps TRBD1 (5 bases). The CDR3 loop spans 16 amino acids. CDR1 is SGHAT and CDR2 is FQNNGV in the germline V gene. The CDR3 sequence is CANSPLPDTMYTEAFF. The CDR3 DNA reads TGTGCCAACAGCCCTTTACCGGACACCATGTACACTGAAGCTTTCTTC.

In the case of this clonotype: Because the CDR3's place on the DNA is in doubt, the DNA is left out and the CDR3 is given as listed by TCRdb. J is TRBJ1-2 and V is TRBV29-1; TRBD1, the table's D call, was not compared with the DNA. The germline V gene encodes CDR1 SQVTM and CDR2 ANQGSEA. The CDR3 is made up of 11 amino acids, end residues included. CDR3 loop: CRGRVGYGCTF.

In regard to this clonotype: Since the CDR3 does not end with the conserved phenylalanine or tryptophan, this likely comes from a read error. V and J are TRBV6-6 and TRBJ1-5, with D unresolved. The CDR3 runs to 16 residues. Germline values: CDR1 MNHNY, CDR2 SVGAGI (reference sequence). Deletions cut 2 bases from V and 4 bases from J, with 15 bases between. The CDR3 bases are TGTGCCAGCAGTTACCAAGTAGAGTATAGTAATCAGCCCCAGCATCTT. It codes for CASSYQVEYSNQPQHL.

The count of this clonotype is one. A read error may produce the germline difference seen at one junction end. The rearrangement joins TRBV4-1 to TRBJ2-7, with D maybe TRBD2 (6 bases). Looked up from germline, CDR1 is MGHRA and CDR2 is YSYEKL. The CDR3 is 13 amino acids. The CDR3 nucleotides read TGCGCCAGCGGCCAAGATGTAGCGGAGGAGCAATACTTC. It specifies CASGQDVAEEQYF.

With regard to this clonotype: At one of its ends the junction is not consistent with the germline gene, which may arise from a read error. The chain uses TRBV29-1 and TRBJ1-5; D possibly corresponds to TRBD1 (6 bases). The CDR3 is 13 amino acids. The V gene's germline CDR1 is SQVTM and CDR2 ANQGSEA. The CDR3 sequence is CSVVQGVNQPQHF. In nucleotides, the CDR3 is TGCAGCGTTGTACAGGGAGTAAATCAGCCTCAGCATTTT.

V gene TRBV5-1 combines with J gene TRBJ2-3; 7 bases are shared with TRBD1. This CDR3 is built from 15 residues. The trim removed 0 bases at V and 7 bases at J, leaving 8 bases unmatched. Germline assignment: CDR1 SGHRS and CDR2 YFSETQ. The DNA of the CDR3 is TGCGCCAGCAGCTTGGCAACAGGGGAAACATATACGCAGTATTTT. Its protein product is CASSLATGETYTQYF.

A note on this clonotype: A much larger clone differs from this one at a single base, so this may be a read error. The chain recombines TRBV30 with TRBJ1-1; 7 nucleotides agree with TRBD1. The CDR3 spans 14 residues. Germline CDR1 and CDR2: GTSNPN and SVGIG (reference sequence). The V and J ends lost 3 bases and 7 bases, in that order; junction bases with no gene match: 11. The CDR3 reads CAWSGQGGLGEAFF. The CDR3 bases are TGTGCCTGGAGCGGTCAGGGGGGGCTGGGTGAAGCTTTCTTT.

With respect to this clonotype: Germline is not matched at one junction end, which may reflect a read error. The rearrangement links TRBV10-3 to TRBJ2-7; 8 bases are a match to TRBD2. Germline assignment: CDR1 ENHRY and CDR2 SYGVKD. The CDR3 extends over 16 amino acids. The CDR3: CVISELAGGLSYERYF. CDR3 DNA: TGTGTCATCAGTGAGTTGGCGGGAGGTCTCTCCTACGAGCGGTACTTC.